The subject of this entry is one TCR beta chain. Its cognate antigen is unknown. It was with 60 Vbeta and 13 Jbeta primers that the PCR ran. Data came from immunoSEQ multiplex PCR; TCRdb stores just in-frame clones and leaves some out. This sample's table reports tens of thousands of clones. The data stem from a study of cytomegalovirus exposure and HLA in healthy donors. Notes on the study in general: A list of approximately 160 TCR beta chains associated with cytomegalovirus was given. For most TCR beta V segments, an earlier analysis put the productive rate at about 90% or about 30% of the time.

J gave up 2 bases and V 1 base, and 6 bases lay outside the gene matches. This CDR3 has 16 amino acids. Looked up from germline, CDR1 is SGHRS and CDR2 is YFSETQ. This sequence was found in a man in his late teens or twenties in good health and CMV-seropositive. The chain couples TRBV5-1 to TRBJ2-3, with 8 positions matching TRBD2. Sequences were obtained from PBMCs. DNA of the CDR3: TGCGCCAGCAGCTTGCGCCTAGCGGGCCCCACAGATACGCAGTATTTT. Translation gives CASSLRLAGPTDTQYF.